A selection of T cell receptor beta chains follows, all from one sample in a study of beta chain features in type 1 diabetes. Assay: immunoSEQ multiplex PCR; the TCRdb copy retains only in-frame clones and omits some. This table holds 900,000 or so clones, 15% to 20% found once. Sequenced input: naive CD4+ T cells from blood. The source of these receptors is a woman younger than 30 in good health. The CDR3 runs from the conserved cysteine through the conserved F or W. D genes are given only for firm matches. Where a row states a size, it is once, few, many or the class of an expanded clone; other rows omit it.

clone_size,d_call,j_call,v_call,cdr3_nt,cdr3_aa
-,-,TRBJ2-5,TRBV28,TGTGCCAGCAGTTTCGGGACAAAGCCTGGGACCCAGTACTTC,CASSFGTKPGTQYF
-,-,TRBJ1-5,TRBV25-1,TGTGCCAGTAGCCAGTATAGCAATCAGCCCCAGCATTTT,CASSQYSNQPQHF
few,TRBD1,TRBJ1-1,TRBV27,TGTGCCAGCAGTGCCCTAAGAGGGACAGGGCTTGTTATTTCTCCTGAAGCTTTCTTT,CASSALRGTGLVISPEAFF
-,-,TRBJ2-3,TRBV4-2,TGTGCCAGCAGCCAAGACAGGGTAGTAGATACGCAGTATTTT,CASSQDRVVDTQYF
few,-,TRBJ2-3,TRBV6-4,TGTGCCAGCAGTAACGAAGTGGGTCAAACGCAGTATTTT,CASSNEVGQTQYF
-,TRBD2,TRBJ2-1,TRBV29-1,TGCAGCGTTGACCCCGTGGTTGGCGGGAGCGGCGATGAGCAGTTCTTC,CSVDPVVGGSGDEQFF
-,TRBD1,TRBJ2-7,TRBV4-3,TGCGCCAGCAGCCAAGCGACAGGGGTGTGGGCCTACGAGCAGTACTTC,CASSQATGVWAYEQYF
few,TRBD1,TRBJ2-5,TRBV7-7,TGTGCTAGCAGCTTTGTCCGGGACAGGGGGCAAGAGACCCAGTACTTC,CASSFVRDRGQETQYF
-,TRBD2,TRBJ2-4,TRBV28,TGTGCCAGCAGCCCTCGTAGCCCAGCGGGAACCAAAAACATTCAGTACTTC,CASSPRSPAGTKNIQYF
-,-,TRBJ2-5,TRBV19,TGTGCCAGTAGTAATCGCTTAGAGACCCAGTACTTC,CASSNRLETQYF
few,TRBD1,TRBJ1-5,TRBV7-2,TGTGCCAGCAGCTCCTCGACAGGGACTTTCAATCAGCCCCAGCATTTT,CASSSSTGTFNQPQHF
-,-,TRBJ2-7,TRBV25-1,TGTGCCAGCAGTGACCCTCATGGCGGGTCCTACGAGCAGTACTTC,CASSDPHGGSYEQYF
few,TRBD1,TRBJ1-2,TRBV5-1,TGCGCCAGCAGCTTGGTGGGACAGAGCTATGGCTACACCTTC,CASSLVGQSYGYTF
-,TRBD1,TRBJ1-4,TRBV6-1,TGTGCCAGCAGAAACCGACAGGGCCTAAATGAAAAACTGTTTTTT,CASRNRQGLNEKLFF
-,-,TRBJ1-2,TRBV5-6,TGTGCCAGCAGCTTGGGTTCGTGGGGCTACACCTTC,CASSLGSWGYTF
few,-,TRBJ2-5,TRBV5-6,TGTGCCAGCAGCTTGGCGGGTCAGGGGAGCCAAGAGACCCAGTACTTC,CASSLAGQGSQETQYF
few,TRBD2,TRBJ2-2,TRBV10-3,TGTGCCATCAGTGGAGTTAGCGGGAGGTTGACCGGGGAGCTGTTTTTT,CAISGVSGRLTGELFF
few,-,TRBJ2-2,TRBV4-1,TGCGCCAGCAGCCATGGGGAGCGGGACACCGGGGAGCTGTTTTTT,CASSHGERDTGELFF
-,-,TRBJ1-2,TRBV28,TGTGCCAGCAGCCCGCAAAACTATGGCTACACCTTC,CASSPQNYGYTF
few,-,TRBJ1-1,TRBV27,TGTGCCAGCAGTAGTCGGGTCTCTGAAGCTTTCTTT,CASSSRVSEAFF
-,-,TRBJ2-1,TRBV9,TGTGCCAGCAGCGTAGAGGCGGGGCCATACAATGAGCAGTTCTTC,CASSVEAGPYNEQFF
-,-,TRBJ2-2,TRBV10-3,TGTGCCATCGGCTCCCGGGTGAACACCGGGGAGCTGTTTTTT,CAIGSRVNTGELFF
few,-,TRBJ2-1,TRBV4-2,TGTGCCAGCAGCCAAGCCCTAGCACACAATGAGCAGTTCTTC,CASSQALAHNEQFF
-,-,TRBJ2-5,TRBV14,TGTGCCAGCAGCCAAGATTGGAGGCAGGTCCGGTACTTC,CASSQDWRQVRYF
few,-,TRBJ2-1,TRBV18,TGTGCCAGCTCACCAGAGAGGGCACGGAATGAGCAGTTCTTC,CASSPERARNEQFF
few,TRBD1,TRBJ2-1,TRBV11-2,TGTGCCAGCAGCGTCCGGGACAGGGGGATCAGGTCCTACAATGAGCAGTTCTTC,CASSVRDRGIRSYNEQFF
few,TRBD2,TRBJ2-2,TRBV28,TGTGCCAGCAGTTCATTAGCGGGAGGGTACACCGGGGAGCTGTTTTTT,CASSSLAGGYTGELFF
few,-,TRBJ2-1,TRBV28,TGTGCCAGCAGTTTATCGCCGAGAGGCAATGAGCAGTTCTTC,CASSLSPRGNEQFF
-,TRBD1,TRBJ1-1,TRBV4-2,TGTGCCAGCAGCCAAGAGGCGGGACAGGGGGCTAAGGGGGCTTTCTTT,CASSQEAGQGAKGAFF
many,TRBD1,TRBJ2-2,TRBV10-3,TGTGCCATCAGTGGAACGGGACAGGGTACCGGGGAGCTGTTTTTT,CAISGTGQGTGELFF